This T cell receptor beta chain stems from a study of neurological immune-mediated disorders. Findings and limits, study-wide: Phylogenetic analysis grouped 18 of 34 multiple sclerosis patients' repertoires together, suggesting a possible repertoire signature.

This clonotype was detected ten times or more. Its specificity is not known. Each sequencing run yielded over 160 million TCR-beta sequences from 15-18 subjects. TCRdb analysed the 5' RACE reads with MiXCR anew, one entry per CDR3 protein. In the table there are tens of thousands of distinct CDR3 sequences, about 5% of which are singletons. The material sequenced was PBMCs. This TCR was sampled from a woman aged 70-85 years with multiple sclerosis.

CDR3 nucleotide sequence: TGCGCCAGCAGTCCCCCACCAGGGCCCTATGGCTACACCTTC. Its protein product is CASSPPPGPYGYTF. The chain recombines TRBV4-1 with TRBJ1-2, with D possibly matching TRBD1 (5 bases). This CDR3 is 14 amino acids long. V was clipped by 6 bases and J by 4 bases, with 15 bases between them. The germline gives CDR1 MGHRA, CDR2 YSYEKL.